The sequence of this T cell receptor beta chain was determined in a study of T cell changes during pregnancy in multiple sclerosis. This CDR3 contains 15 residues. V was shortened by 2 bases and J by 2 bases, with 7 bases between the two germline ends. Germline V gene sequence: CDR1 MNHEY, CDR2 SVGAGI. Using immunoSEQ multiplex PCR, the repertoire was profiled, and TCRdb retains in-frame clones only, with some absent. The sample yields 85,000 to 120,000 clones, roughly 90% seen once. The V call is TRBV6-5, the J call TRBJ2-6; no reliable D call. The source of this sequence is a female donor with multiple sclerosis, enrolled in a pregnancy study. The sequences come from peripheral blood, collected after pregnancy. The CDR3 coding sequence is TGTGCCAGCAGTTACACCCAGGCTGGGGCCAACGTCCTGACTTTC. Its translation is CASSYTQAGANVLTF.